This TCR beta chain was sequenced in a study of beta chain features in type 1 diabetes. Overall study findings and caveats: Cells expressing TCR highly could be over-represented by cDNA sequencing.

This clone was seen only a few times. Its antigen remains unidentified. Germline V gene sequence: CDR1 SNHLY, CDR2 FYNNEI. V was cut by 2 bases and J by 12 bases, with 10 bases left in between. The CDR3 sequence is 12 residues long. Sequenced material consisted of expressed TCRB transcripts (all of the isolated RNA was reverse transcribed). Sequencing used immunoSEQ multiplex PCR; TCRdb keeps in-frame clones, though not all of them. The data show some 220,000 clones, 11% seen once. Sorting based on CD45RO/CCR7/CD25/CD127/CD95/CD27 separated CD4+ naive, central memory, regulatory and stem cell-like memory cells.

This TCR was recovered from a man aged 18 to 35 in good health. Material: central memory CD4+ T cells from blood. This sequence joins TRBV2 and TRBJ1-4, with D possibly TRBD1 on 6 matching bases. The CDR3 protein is CASSELRGQLFF. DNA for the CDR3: TGTGCCAGCAGTGAACTCCGGGGGCAACTGTTTTTT.